This TCR beta chain is from a study of blood T cell repertoires in COVID-19. Study context: Sources were T cells, B-cell-depleted T cells, or PBMCs; the material itself was cDNA or gDNA.

Using immunoSEQ multiplex PCR, the repertoire was profiled, and TCRdb retains in-frame clones only, with some absent. The sample gives about 160,000 clones, 70% to 80% of which show up once; roughly 7.5% is in the top ten. Trimming cost V 3 bases and J 14 bases; bases outside gene matches: 5. CDR1 is MGHDK, CDR2 SYGVNS, per germline. The CDR3 loop spans 12 amino acids. The TCR sequence derives from a man aged 55-75 years with acute or convalescent COVID-19. V and J are TRBV25-1 and TRBJ2-3; 10 positions agree with TRBD2. Sequencing used peripheral blood. The CDR3 sequence is CASSDKRGGLYF. The CDR3, as DNA: TGTGCCAGCAGTGACAAGCGGGGGGGACTGTATTTT.